This TCR beta chain was found in a study of cytomegalovirus exposure and HLA in healthy donors. The PCR ran on 60 Vbeta and 13 Jbeta primers. This table comes from immunoSEQ multiplex PCR, and its TCRdb copy is limited to in-frame clones, with some not included. The table shows about 130,000 clones, with 66% occurring only once. The V and J ends lost 3 bases and 8 bases, in that order; junction bases with no gene match: 12. Germline CDR1 and CDR2: SGHDT and YYEEEE. The CDR3 spans 16 residues. The J gene is TRBJ1-4, the V gene TRBV5-6; the match to TRBD1 covers 8 bases. This TCR was recovered from a human donor in good health. Material for sequencing was PBMCs. The CDR3 sequence is CASSSGVGTGREKLFF. CDR3 sequence (DNA): TGTGCCAGCAGCTCTGGAGTTGGGACAGGCAGAGAAAAACTGTTTTTT.